This TCR beta chain is drawn from a study of CD8+CD57+ T cells in acquired aplastic anemia. This clonotype was recorded a few times. The CDR3 sequence is 11 residues long. Germline V gene data show CDR1 as SNHLY and CDR2 as FYNNEI. V lost 4 bases, J lost 7 bases, and 4 bases lay in between. The template for TCR beta VDJ and CDR3 sequence profiling was genomic DNA. MiXCR was run by TCRdb on the reads, yielding one entry per CDR3 protein. The sample has approximately 95,000 distinct CDR3 sequences; 55% to 80% are singletons. Patients picked for sequencing had shown CD8+CD57+ cell expansion detected by flow cytometry.

The chain has TRBV2 and TRBJ2-2; D gene uncertain. The specimen sequenced was sorted CD4+, CD8+, or CD8+CD57+ T cells (not recorded which) from PBMCs. The receptor's source is a human donor with aplastic anemia. In nucleotides, the CDR3 is TGTGCCAGCAGTGCCGACGGGGAGCTGTTTTTT. Its translation: CASSADGELFF.